This T cell receptor (beta chain) comes out of a study of T cell therapy after organ transplantation. General study findings and limits: Post-therapy reconstitution appeared to include transferred and endogenous clonotypes.

As for time point: 4-8 weeks after completion of therapy. TCRdb keeps only in-frame clones here, not all; method: immunoSEQ multiplex PCR. This sample has 20,000 or so clones, with about 81% found just once. About this clone itself: Antigen: not known.

The sequence was collected from a human patient who had received a solid organ transplant and had CMV disease. The graft donor may have given rise to some T cells. This material consisted of CD8+ T cells from blood, taken after autologous CMV-specific T cell therapy.

The CDR3 is CARTPPGESYEQYF. CDR3 sequence (DNA): TGTGCCAGGACGCCCCCCGGGGAATCCTACGAGCAGTACTTC. V usage is TRBV2 and J usage is TRBJ2-7; TRBD2 might be the D (5 bases). Deletions cut 9 bases from V and 1 base from J, with 16 bases between. This CDR3 has 14 amino acids. Germline CDR1 and CDR2: SNHLY and FYNNEI.